The TCR beta chain under discussion was sequenced for a study of cytomegalovirus exposure and HLA in healthy donors. PCR used 60 Vbeta primers and 13 Jbeta primers. The assay was immunoSEQ multiplex PCR, and TCRdb's table has in-frame clones only and misses some. The sample lists around 130,000 clones; 75% to 90% were seen once. Germline assignment: CDR1 LGHNA and CDR2 YNFKEQ. Deletions cut 0 bases from V and 2 bases from J, with 7 bases between. This CDR3 has 15 amino acids. This receptor was identified in a middle-aged man in good health and CMV-seronegative. The chain carries TRBV4-2 and TRBJ1-4, with D possibly matching TRBD1 (6 bases). Sequenced: PBMCs. The CDR3, as DNA: TGTGCCAGCAGCCAAGATCAGGGGACTAATGAAAAACTGTTTTTT. This sequence encodes CASSQDQGTNEKLFF.